The TCR beta chain under discussion was sequenced for a study of T cell clonality in common variable immunodeficiency. Study results and limitations: CVID subjects had higher TCRbeta clonality than healthy controls, most marked in about a third.

Assay used: immunoSEQ multiplex PCR; TCRdb lists only in-frame clones, some missing. Listed for the sample are 60,000 to 75,000 clones, none seen a single time. V was clipped by 3 bases and J by 4 bases, with 13 bases between them. Per germline, CDR1 SGHNT and CDR2 YYREEE (reference sequence). The CDR3 extends over 14 amino acids. This clone was observed many times. Its antigen is undetermined. With the read ending 3 residues before the CDR3 end, the germline J gene is used to fill in that end. Sequencing input: peripheral blood mononuclear cells. This TCR derives from a person aged 18 to 70 in good health. This rearrangement joins TRBV5-4 to TRBJ1-1; D possibly corresponds to TRBD1 (6 bases). Incomplete CDR3 DNA: TGTGCCAGCAGCTCCGCCGACAGGTCCACTGAA. Encoded protein: CASSSADRSTE. The whole CDR3 sequence is CASSSADRSTEAFF.